The 18 T cell receptor beta chains given below trace back to one sample, sequenced in a study of Graves' ophthalmopathy and Graves' hyperthyroidism. RNA transcripts yielded amplified TCR beta CDR3 regions. Second-round multiplex PCR came after a first-round RT-PCR that employed HTBI primers. TCRdb used MiXCR to reprocess the multiplex PCR reads, holding one entry per CDR3 protein. The sample carries about 590,000 distinct CDR3 sequences, roughly 39% recorded once. The specimen sequenced was peripheral blood or thyroid tissue (not recorded which). The receptors derive from an adult man with Graves' hyperthyroidism.

This clonotype was seen ten or more times. The rearrangement links TRBV11-2 to TRBJ2-2; TRBD2 agrees at 8 bases. Germline lookup yields CDR1 SGHAT and CDR2 FQNNGV. There are 14 residues in the CDR3. V lost 1 base, J lost 6 bases, and 1 base stayed unmatched. Here the CDR3 reads CASSLAGGSGELFF. The CDR3 DNA follows: TGTGCCAGCAGCTTAGCGGGAGGGTCCGGGGAGCTGTTTTTT.

As concerns this clonotype: With a much larger clone just one base away, this may be a read error. The J gene is TRBJ1-2, the V gene TRBV10-3, with no clear D. The germline CDR1 and CDR2 sequences are ENHRY and SYGVKD. This CDR3 has 13 residues. Trimming removed 3 bases at V and 5 bases at J, with 10 bases between. This chain's CDR3 is CAISEGIGYGYTF. DNA of the CDR3: TGTGCCATCAGTGAAGGAATTGGTTATGGCTACACCTTC.

This clonotype appeared many times. V usage is TRBV25-1 and J usage is TRBJ1-4; D is undetermined. CDR3 length: 13 residues. V was trimmed by 7 bases and J by 7 bases, leaving 13 bases between them. Germline V gives CDR1 MGHDK, CDR2 SYGVNS. The CDR3 sequence is CASTDSFSEKLFF. As DNA, the CDR3 is TGTGCCAGCACGGACTCGTTCTCTGAAAAACTGTTTTTT.

Ten or more counts support this clonotype. This chain connects TRBV5-6 to TRBJ1-5; the D gene is possibly TRBD1 (5 bases). Trimming took off 0 bases at V and 3 bases at J, with 13 bases between the two ends. The CDR3 contains 16 residues. Germline CDR1 reads SGHDT; CDR2 reads YYEEEE. CDR3: CASSLGTGRINQPQHF. The CDR3 region has the DNA TGTGCCAGCAGCTTGGGAACGGGGCGGATCAATCAGCCCCAGCATTTT.

This chain connects TRBV12-3 or TRBV12-4 to TRBJ1-2, with D perhaps TRBD1 (6 bases). V lost 6 bases and J 8 bases, leaving 16 bases between the germline ends. The CDR3 has 13 residues. The CDR3 bases are TGTGCCAGCAGGGCCGAGGGGGTTAACGGCTACACCTTC. Its translation: CASRAEGVNGYTF.

A single count supports this clonotype. The V call is TRBV24-1, the J call TRBJ1-5; D unresolved. CDR1 KGHDR and CDR2 SFDVKD come from the germline V gene. CDR3 length equals 13 residues. With 6 bases removed from V and 7 bases from J, the gap between germline ends came to 12 bases. In nucleotides, the CDR3 is TGTGCCACCAGTAGAGGCAGCCACCAGCCCCAGCATTTT. Protein sequence: CATSRGSHQPQHF.

This clonotype was observed many times. CDR3: CASSPSPWTSGRAGETQYF. CDR3 bases: TGTGCCAGCAGCCCATCACCCTGGACTAGCGGGAGGGCCGGGGAGACCCAGTACTTC. The chain is built from TRBV7-2 and TRBJ2-5; 15 bases match TRBD2. The CDR3 is made up of 19 amino acids. Germline assignment: CDR1 SGHTA and CDR2 FQGNSA. Trimming removed 5 bases from V and 5 bases from J; junction bases left unmatched: 15.

V gene TRBV29-1 combines with J gene TRBJ2-7; 7 bases fit TRBD2. The J call may be in error: the DNA end matches TRBJ2-1 better. Germline-derived CDR1 and CDR2 are SQVTM and ANQGSEA. The CDR3 extends over 14 amino acids. CDR3 sequence: CSVDSSGVYNEQFF. The CDR3, as DNA: TGCAGCGTTGATTCTAGCGGAGTTTACAATGAGCAGTTCTTC.

The V and J genes are TRBV2 and TRBJ2-3; tentatively, D is TRBD1 or TRBD2 (5 bases each). The CDR3 consists of 14 residues. The ends were cut back, 7 bases at V and 2 bases at J, with 13 bases in the middle. Germline CDR1 and CDR2: SNHLY and FYNNEI. In DNA, the CDR3 is TGTGCCAGCAACCTTTTGGGGGTCACAGATACGCAGTATTTT. Protein: CASNLLGVTDTQYF.

At least ten counts were recorded for this clonotype. The DNA of the CDR3 is TGCAGTGCTAGCACCGGGGCTGGGGCCAACGTCCTGACTTTC. It specifies CSASTGAGANVLTF. The chain is built from TRBV20-1 and TRBJ2-6; tentatively, D is TRBD2 (5 bases). The germline V gene has CDR1 DFQATT and CDR2 SNEGSKA (reference sequence). The germline V and J ends were trimmed by 3 bases and 2 bases, with 8 bases remaining between them. The CDR3 is 14 residues long.

The table lists this clonotype with a count of one. This clone may be a read error of a much larger clone one base away. The rearrangement uses TRBV7-3 and TRBJ2-5, with TRBD2 identical over 7 bases. There are 17 residues in the CDR3. Germline-derived CDR1 and CDR2 are SGHTA and FQGTGA. CDR3 protein: CASGLVEVGGISETQYF. CDR3 in DNA: TGTGCCAGCGGCTTAGTGGAGGTGGGGGGGATATCGGAGACCCAGTACTTC.

This chain uses TRBV6-5 with TRBJ1-2, with 9 bases matching TRBD1. CDR1 MNHEY and CDR2 SVGAGI come from the germline V gene. The V segment lost 6 bases and the J segment 4 bases; nucleotides outside the gene matches: 12. The CDR3 runs to 16 residues. CDR3 sequence: CASSRPGTGMGYGYTF. DNA for the CDR3: TGTGCCAGCAGCCGGCCCGGGACAGGGATGGGCTATGGCTACACCTTC.

This clonotype has at least ten counts. The chain couples TRBV5-1 to TRBJ2-5; D is possibly TRBD2 (5 bases). V was cut by 1 base and J by 3 bases, with 7 bases left in between. Germline V lookup: CDR1 SGHRS, CDR2 YFSETQ. This CDR3 is 13 amino acids long. The CDR3 loop reads CASSLLGEETQYF. CDR3 DNA: TGCGCCAGCAGCTTGTTGGGAGAAGAGACCCAGTACTTC.

The V call is TRBV7-8, the J call TRBJ2-5; 8 bases agree with TRBD2. Germline V gene data show CDR1 as SGHVS and CDR2 as FQNEAQ. Losses at the gene ends were 4 bases for V and 9 bases for J; bases not matched to a gene: 4. CDR3 length: 12 residues. The CDR3 DNA reads TGTGCCAGCAGCTCGGGGGGGCCGGCCCAGTACTTC. It yields the protein CASSSGGPAQYF. Together with reference TRBV7-8 and TRBJ2-5, the CDR3 gives the full variable domain: GAGVSQSPRYKVAKRGQDVALRCDPISGHVSLFWYQQALGQGPEFLTYFQNEAQLDKSGLPSDRFFAERPEGSVSTLKIQRTQQEDSAVYLCASSSGGPAQYFGPGTRLLVL.

This clonotype was counted many times. The gene calls are TRBV6-5 and TRBJ2-5, with a tentative D call TRBD2 (5 bases). The germline V and J ends were trimmed by 11 bases and 0 bases, with 10 bases remaining between them. The CDR3 totals 12 residues. Per the germline V gene, CDR1 is MNHEY and CDR2 is SVGAGI. The CDR3 here is CASVGDQETQYF. CDR3 nucleotide sequence: TGTGCCTCCGTCGGGGACCAAGAGACCCAGTACTTC.

By share of the sample, this clonotype is medium-sized (0.01 to 0.1%). This rearrangement joins TRBV10-2 to TRBJ1-1; D unresolved. The germline CDR1 and CDR2 sequences are WSHSY and SAAADI. This CDR3 has 14 residues. V shed 4 bases and J shed 1 base, with 10 bases lying between them. In DNA, the CDR3 is TGCGCCAGCAGTGTGGCAGGTGAGAACACTGAAGCTTTCTTT. Its translation is CASSVAGENTEAFF.

V usage is TRBV28 and J usage is TRBJ2-2; D is possibly TRBD2 (5 bases). The CDR3 consists of 14 residues. Trimming shortened V by 6 bases and J by 5 bases, and 13 bases separated the two germline ends. CDR1 MDHEN and CDR2 SYDVKM come from the germline V gene. This CDR3 is CASRPPRETGELFF. Written as DNA, the CDR3 is TGTGCCAGCAGACCCCCTAGGGAGACCGGGGAGCTGTTTTTT.

Points on this clonotype: Possible read error: a much larger clone is one base away. This sequence joins TRBV29-1 and TRBJ2-7, with D perhaps TRBD1 or TRBD2 (5 bases each). CDR1 and CDR2 (germline): SQVTM, ANQGSEA. The CDR3 loop spans 13 amino acids. The V end lost 1 base, the J end lost 3 bases, and 10 bases lay between the germline ends. CDR3 sequence (DNA): TGCAGCGTTGAAGGAGGGGTAATCTACGAGCAGTACTTC. This sequence encodes CSVEGGVIYEQYF.